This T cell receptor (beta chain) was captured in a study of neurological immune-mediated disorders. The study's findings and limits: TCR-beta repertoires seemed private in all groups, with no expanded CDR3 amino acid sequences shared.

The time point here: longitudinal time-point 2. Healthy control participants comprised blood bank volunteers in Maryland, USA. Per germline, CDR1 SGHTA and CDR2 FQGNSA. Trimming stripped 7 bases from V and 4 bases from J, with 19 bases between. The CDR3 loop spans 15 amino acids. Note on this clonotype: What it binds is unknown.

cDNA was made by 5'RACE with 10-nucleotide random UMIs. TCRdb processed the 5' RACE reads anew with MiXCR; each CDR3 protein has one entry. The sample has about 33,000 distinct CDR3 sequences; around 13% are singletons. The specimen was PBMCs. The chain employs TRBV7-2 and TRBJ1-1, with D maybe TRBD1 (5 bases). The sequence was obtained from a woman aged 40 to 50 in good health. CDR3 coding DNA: TGTGCCAGCATCTTCCAAGGGACTGGGGGCACTGAAGCTTTCTTT. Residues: CASIFQGTGGTEAFF. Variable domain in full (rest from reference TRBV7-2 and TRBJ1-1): GAGVSQSPSNKVTEKGKDVELRCDPISGHTALYWYRQSLGQGLEFLIYFQGNSAPDKSGLPSDRFSAERTGGSVSTLTIQRTQQEDSAVYLCASIFQGTGGTEAFFGQGTRLTVV.